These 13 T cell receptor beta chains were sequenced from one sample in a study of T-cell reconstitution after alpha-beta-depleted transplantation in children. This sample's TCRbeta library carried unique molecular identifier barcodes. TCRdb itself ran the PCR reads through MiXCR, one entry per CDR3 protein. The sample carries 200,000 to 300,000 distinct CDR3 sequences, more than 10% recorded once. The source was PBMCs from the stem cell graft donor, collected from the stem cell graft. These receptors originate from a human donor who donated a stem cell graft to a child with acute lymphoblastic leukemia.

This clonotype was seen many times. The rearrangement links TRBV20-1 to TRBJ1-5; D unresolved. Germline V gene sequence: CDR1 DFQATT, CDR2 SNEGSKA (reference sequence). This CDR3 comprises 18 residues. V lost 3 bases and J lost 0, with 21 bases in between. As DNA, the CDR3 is TGCAGTGCTAGTTACTTCGTCGACGATTTCTTTAGCAATCAGCCCCAGCATTTT. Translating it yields CSASYFVDDFFSNQPQHF.

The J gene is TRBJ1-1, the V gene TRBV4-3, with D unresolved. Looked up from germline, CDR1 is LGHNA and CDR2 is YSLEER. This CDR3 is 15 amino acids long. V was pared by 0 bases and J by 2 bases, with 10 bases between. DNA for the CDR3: TGCGCCAGCAGCCAAGAAATTCGCCCCAACACTGAAGCTTTCTTT. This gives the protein CASSQEIRPNTEAFF.

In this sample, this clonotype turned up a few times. The chain's CDR3 is CASSGLAGANTGELFF. CDR3 nucleotide sequence: TGCGCCAGCAGCGGTCTAGCGGGGGCGAACACCGGGGAGCTGTTTTTT. The J gene is TRBJ2-2, the V gene TRBV5-1, with 10 bases fitting TRBD2. The CDR3 is 16 amino acids. The junction had 3 bases not matched to a gene; V was cut back by 4 bases and J by 0 bases. From germline, CDR1 is SGHRS and CDR2 YFSETQ.

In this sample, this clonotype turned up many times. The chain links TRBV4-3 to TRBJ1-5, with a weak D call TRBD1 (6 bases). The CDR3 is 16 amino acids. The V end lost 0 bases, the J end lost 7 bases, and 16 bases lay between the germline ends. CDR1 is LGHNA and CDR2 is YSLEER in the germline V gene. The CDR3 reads CASSQETGTRNQPQHF. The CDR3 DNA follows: TGCGCCAGCAGCCAAGAAACAGGGACACGTAACCAGCCCCAGCATTTT.

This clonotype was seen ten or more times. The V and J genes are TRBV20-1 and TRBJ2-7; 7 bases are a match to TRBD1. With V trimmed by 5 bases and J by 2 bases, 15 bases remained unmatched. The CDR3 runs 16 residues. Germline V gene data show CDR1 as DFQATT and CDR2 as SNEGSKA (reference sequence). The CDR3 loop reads CSAPNIIRQGTYEQYF. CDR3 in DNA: TGCAGTGCTCCAAATATTATTCGACAGGGAACCTACGAGCAGTACTTC.

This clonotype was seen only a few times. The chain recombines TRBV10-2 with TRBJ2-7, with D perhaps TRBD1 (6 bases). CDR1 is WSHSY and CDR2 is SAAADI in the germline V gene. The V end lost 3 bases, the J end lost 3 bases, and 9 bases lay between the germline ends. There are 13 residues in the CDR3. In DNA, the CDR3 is TGCGCCAGCAGTGATTACAGGGACTACGAGCAGTACTTC. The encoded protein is CASSDYRDYEQYF.

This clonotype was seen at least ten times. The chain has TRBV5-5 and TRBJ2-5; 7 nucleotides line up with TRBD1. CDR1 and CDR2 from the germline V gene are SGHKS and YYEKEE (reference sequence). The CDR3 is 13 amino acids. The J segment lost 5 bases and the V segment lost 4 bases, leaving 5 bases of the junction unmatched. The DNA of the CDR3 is TGTGCCAGCAGCCCTACAGGGGACGAGACCCAGTACTTC. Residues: CASSPTGDETQYF.

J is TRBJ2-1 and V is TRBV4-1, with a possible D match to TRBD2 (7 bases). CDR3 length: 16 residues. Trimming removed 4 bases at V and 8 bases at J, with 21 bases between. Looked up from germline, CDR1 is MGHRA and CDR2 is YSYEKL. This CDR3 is CASSPAMGGAGDEQFF. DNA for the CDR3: TGCGCCAGCAGCCCCGCCATGGGGGGGGCTGGCGATGAGCAGTTCTTC.

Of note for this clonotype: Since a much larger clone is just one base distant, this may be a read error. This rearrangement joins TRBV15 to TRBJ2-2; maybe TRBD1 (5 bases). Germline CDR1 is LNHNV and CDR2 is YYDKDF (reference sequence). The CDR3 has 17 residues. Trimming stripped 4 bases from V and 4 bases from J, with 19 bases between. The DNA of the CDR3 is TGTGCCACCAGCACCAACGACAAGGGGCTGACCACCGGGGAGCTGTTTTTT. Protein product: CATSTNDKGLTTGELFF.

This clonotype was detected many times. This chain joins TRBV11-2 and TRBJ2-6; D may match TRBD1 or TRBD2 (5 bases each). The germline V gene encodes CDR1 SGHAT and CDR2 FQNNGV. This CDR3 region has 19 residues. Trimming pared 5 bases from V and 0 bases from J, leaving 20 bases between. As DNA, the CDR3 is TGTGCCAGCAGCCTAAGAAACCGGGACGGGAACTCTGGGGCCAACGTCCTGACTTTC. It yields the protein CASSLRNRDGNSGANVLTF.

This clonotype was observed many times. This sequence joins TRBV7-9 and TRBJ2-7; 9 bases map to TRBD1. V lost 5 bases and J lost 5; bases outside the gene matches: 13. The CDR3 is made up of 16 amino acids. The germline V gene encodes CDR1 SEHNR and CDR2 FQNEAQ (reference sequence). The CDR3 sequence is CASSATSGTGSHEQYF. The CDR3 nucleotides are TGTGCCAGCAGCGCTACATCCGGGACAGGGAGCCACGAGCAGTACTTC.

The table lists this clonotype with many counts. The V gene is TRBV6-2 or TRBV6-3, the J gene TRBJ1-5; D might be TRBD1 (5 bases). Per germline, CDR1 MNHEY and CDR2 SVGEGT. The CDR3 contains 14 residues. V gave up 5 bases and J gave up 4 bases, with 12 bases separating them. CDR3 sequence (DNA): TGTGCCAGCAGTCTCGTCCAGGGAAATCAGCCCCAGCATTTT. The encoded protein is CASSLVQGNQPQHF.

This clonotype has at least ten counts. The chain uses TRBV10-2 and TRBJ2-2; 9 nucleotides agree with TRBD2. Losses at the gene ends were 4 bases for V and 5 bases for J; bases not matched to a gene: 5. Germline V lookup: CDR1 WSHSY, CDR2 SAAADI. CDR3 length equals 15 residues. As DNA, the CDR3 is TGCGCCAGCAGTGGTAGCGGGAGAGGAACCGGGGAGCTGTTTTTT. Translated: CASSGSGRGTGELFF.